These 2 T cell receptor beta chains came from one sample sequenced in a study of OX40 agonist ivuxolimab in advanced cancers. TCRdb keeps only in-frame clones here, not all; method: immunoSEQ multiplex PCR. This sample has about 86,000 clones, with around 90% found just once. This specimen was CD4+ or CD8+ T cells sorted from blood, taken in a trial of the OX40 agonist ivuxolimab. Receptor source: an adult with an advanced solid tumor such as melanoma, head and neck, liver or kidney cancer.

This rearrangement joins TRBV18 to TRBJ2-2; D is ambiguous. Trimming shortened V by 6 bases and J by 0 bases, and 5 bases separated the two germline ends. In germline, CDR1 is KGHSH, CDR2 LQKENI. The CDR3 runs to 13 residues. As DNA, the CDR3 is TGTGCCAGCTCCTCAGCGAACACCGGGGAGCTGTTTTTT. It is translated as CASSSANTGELFF.

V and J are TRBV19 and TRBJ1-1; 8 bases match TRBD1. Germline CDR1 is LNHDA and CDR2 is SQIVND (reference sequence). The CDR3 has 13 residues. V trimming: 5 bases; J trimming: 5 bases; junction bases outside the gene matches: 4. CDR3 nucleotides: TGTGCCAGTAGTTCGACAGGGGATACTGAAGCTTTCTTT. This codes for CASSSTGDTEAFF. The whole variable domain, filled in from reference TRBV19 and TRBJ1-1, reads DGGITQSPKYLFRKEGQNVTLSCEQNLNHDAMYWYRQDPGQGLRLIYYSQIVNDFQKGDIAEGYSVSREKKESFPLTVTSAQKNPTAFYLCASSSTGDTEAFFGQGTRLTVV.